The sequence of this T cell receptor (beta chain) was determined in a study of sequential checkpoint blockade in melanoma. This clone turned up a few times. This sample's treatment: randomized to nivolumab then ipilimumab (arm A) or the reverse (arm B). No patient had prior DNA-damaging chemotherapy. CDR1 MNHNS and CDR2 SASEGT come from the germline V gene. The junction had 7 bases not matched to a gene; V was cut back by 6 bases and J by 4 bases. The CDR3 is 14 amino acids. The assay was immunoSEQ multiplex PCR, and TCRdb's table has in-frame clones only and misses some. The table shows roughly 13,000 clones, with 61% occurring only once.

The receptor's source is a human donor with melanoma. This sequence joins TRBV6-1 and TRBJ2-7; TRBD1 matches at 9 bases. This specimen consisted of CD8+ T cells sorted from blood (inferred from file names), obtained from a patient given nivolumab and ipilimumab in sequence. CDR3 sequence: CASSPGTGKYEQYF. DNA for the CDR3: TGTGCCAGCAGCCCCGGGACAGGGAAGTACGAGCAGTACTTC.